The 20 T cell receptor beta chains given below trace back to one sample, sequenced in a study of T cell responses to AZD1222 COVID-19 vaccine. Clones were read by immunoSEQ multiplex PCR, and TCRdb kept only the in-frame ones, dropping some. The profile covers around 99,000 clones, with roughly 86% appearing a single time and 4.4% taken by the ten largest. The sample in question was peripheral blood, obtained 28 days after the second AZD1222 dose. Receptors were obtained from an adult who received the AZD1222 COVID-19 vaccine.

The V gene is TRBV6-1, the J gene TRBJ1-5, with D possibly TRBD1 on 6 matching bases. This CDR3 is built from 16 residues. V lost 2 bases and J lost 0, with 11 bases in between. Germline V CDR1 and CDR2: MNHNS, SASEGT. For the CDR3, the DNA is TGTGCCAGCAGTGAACTCCAGGGGCATAGCAATCAGCCCCAGCATTTT. Protein product: CASSELQGHSNQPQHF.

The chain recombines TRBV5-4 with TRBJ1-2; TRBD1 might be the D (6 bases). V lost 3 bases, J lost 5 bases, and 20 bases lay in between. The CDR3 runs to 16 residues. Germline assignment: CDR1 SGHNT and CDR2 YYREEE (reference sequence). The CDR3 reads CASSSPTGTPHYGYTF. CDR3 in DNA: TGTGCCAGCAGCTCCCCTACAGGGACTCCTCATTATGGCTACACCTTC. Based on the CDR3 plus reference TRBV5-4 and TRBJ1-2, the full variable domain is ETGVTQSPTHLIKTRGQQVTLRCSSQSGHNTVSWYQQALGQGPQFIFQYYREEENGRGNFPPRFSGLQFPNYSSELNVNALELDDSALYLCASSSPTGTPHYGYTFGSGTRLTVV.

This chain connects TRBV3-1 (or the pseudogene TRBV3-2) to TRBJ1-3; unclear D gene. From germline, CDR1 is LGHDT and CDR2 YNNKEL (reference sequence). The CDR3 length is 12 residues. The V gene lost 3 bases and the J gene lost 3 bases, with 3 bases spanning the gap. The CDR3 DNA follows: TGTGCCAGCAGCCATCGTGGAAACACCATATATTTT. Protein sequence: CASSHRGNTIYF.

This chain connects TRBV29-1 to TRBJ2-7; D is perhaps TRBD1 (6 bases). V was clipped by 7 bases and J by 7 bases, with 14 bases between them. The CDR3 loop spans 11 amino acids. Germline V gene sequence: CDR1 SQVTM, CDR2 ANQGSEA. CDR3 coding DNA: TGCAGCGCCAGGGGTCTGGGTGAGCAGTACTTC. This sequence encodes CSARGLGEQYF.

This chain connects TRBV21-1 to TRBJ1-6. TRBV21-1 is a known pseudogene. This CDR3 has 15 amino acids. In DNA, the CDR3 is TGTGCCAGCAGCAAAGATTCGGTGGGAAATTCACCCCTCCACTTT. This translates into CASSKDSVGNSPLHF.

The chain is built from TRBV19 and TRBJ2-1; D remains ambiguous. V lost 1 base to trimming and J lost 7 bases, with 11 bases between them. CDR1 and CDR2 (germline): LNHDA, SQIVND (reference sequence). The CDR3 covers 14 residues. The CDR3: CASSIGEVRNEQFF. CDR3 bases: TGTGCCAGTAGTATAGGAGAAGTGCGGAATGAGCAGTTCTTC.

The rearrangement links TRBV5-4 to TRBJ1-4, with D unclear. The V gene's germline CDR1 is SGHNT and CDR2 YYREEE (reference sequence). Trimming shortened V by 2 bases and J by 8 bases, and 13 bases separated the two germline ends. There are 14 residues in the CDR3. In DNA form, the CDR3 reads TGTGCCAGCAGCTTCGGACGGTTAGAGGAAAAACTGTTTTTT. It is translated as CASSFGRLEEKLFF.

J is TRBJ1-4 and V is TRBV3-1 (or the pseudogene TRBV3-2), with TRBD1 identical over 7 bases. The CDR3 totals 16 residues. Germline-derived CDR1 and CDR2 are LGHDT and YNNKEL (reference sequence). Unmatched junction bases numbered 14, after V lost 5 bases and J lost 8 bases. CDR3 bases: TGTGCCAGCAGCTCTCGCGGACAGGCCCCGGAGGAAAAACTGTTTTTT. Protein sequence: CASSSRGQAPEEKLFF.

The chain couples TRBV11-3 to TRBJ2-2; possible D gene TRBD2, 5 bases. Germline assignment: CDR1 SGHNT and CDR2 YENEEA. CDR3 size: 13 residues. V dropped 1 base and J dropped 7 bases, with 7 bases sitting between them. As DNA, the CDR3 is TGTGCCAGCAGCTTAGTAGAGGGCGGGGAGCTGTTTTTT. Translating it yields CASSLVEGGELFF.

The chain links TRBV7-6 to TRBJ2-1; D remains unclear. There are 16 residues in the CDR3. V lost 5 bases and J 1 base, leaving 15 bases between the germline ends. Germline CDR1 and CDR2: SGHVS and FNYEAQ. CDR3 in amino acids: CASSLLSESSYNEQFF. CDR3 sequence (DNA): TGTGCCAGCAGCCTTCTTTCTGAGTCATCCTACAATGAGCAGTTCTTC. The full variable domain, in which reference TRBV7-6 and TRBJ2-1 provide the parts outside the CDR3, is GAGVSQSPRYKVTKRGQDVALRCDPISGHVSLYWYRQALGQGPEFLTYFNYEAQQDKSGLPNDRFSAERPEGSISTLTIQRTEQRDSAMYRCASSLLSESSYNEQFFGPGTRLTVL.

The sample holds one count of this clone. The J gene is TRBJ2-7, the V gene TRBV4-1, with 7 bases lining up with TRBD1. Trimming cost V 5 bases and J 0 bases; bases outside gene matches: 10. Germline V gives CDR1 MGHRA, CDR2 YSYEKL. The CDR3 length is 16 residues. In DNA, the CDR3 is TGCGCCAGCAGCTCACCGGGACAGTTCACCTCCTACGAGCAGTACTTC. It encodes CASSSPGQFTSYEQYF.

The rearrangement links TRBV7-9 to TRBJ2-1; TRBD1 matches 12 bases. The CDR3 spans 16 residues. CDR1 is SEHNR, CDR2 FQNEAQ, per germline (reference sequence). J was trimmed by 8 bases and V by 2 bases; bases with no gene match: 7. The CDR3 loop reads CASSLIGTGGKDEQFF. The CDR3 region has the DNA TGTGCCAGCAGCTTAATAGGGACAGGGGGCAAGGATGAGCAGTTCTTC. The full variable domain, with the rest looked up from reference TRBV7-9 and TRBJ2-1, is DTGVSQNPRHKITKRGQNVTFRCDPISEHNRLYWYRQTLGQGPEFLTYFQNEAQLEKSRLLSDRFSAERPKGSFSTLEIQRTEQGDSAMYLCASSLIGTGGKDEQFFGPGTRLTVL.

This chain connects TRBV7-3 to TRBJ2-1; TRBD2 is a possible D gene (6 bases). The CDR3 has 16 amino acids. CDR1 is SGHTA, CDR2 FQGTGA, per germline. V was shortened by 4 bases and J by 12 bases, with 25 bases between the two germline ends. The CDR3 DNA sequence: TGTGCCAGCAGCTCCGACCCACTAGCCGGATGGGGGACGCAGTTCTTC. This gives the protein CASSSDPLAGWGTQFF.

This clone was counted only a few times. This rearrangement joins TRBV7-3 to TRBJ1-2, with D possibly being TRBD1 (6 bases). Germline values: CDR1 SGHTA, CDR2 FQGTGA. The CDR3 has 13 amino acids. Trimming left V 1 base short and J 6 bases short, with 9 bases between. The CDR3 coding sequence is TGTGCCAGCAGCTTAAGGGAGGGGGATGGCTACACCTTC. This sequence encodes CASSLREGDGYTF.

The rearrangement joins TRBV2 to TRBJ2-1; 7 bases match TRBD1. From germline, CDR1 is SNHLY and CDR2 FYNNEI. The CDR3 totals 14 residues. Germline trimming cut 4 bases from V and 6 bases from J; bases unmatched to any gene: 6. For the CDR3, the DNA is TGTGCCAGCAGTGTGGGGACAGTGGCCAATGAGCAGTTCTTC. This translates into CASSVGTVANEQFF.

The rearrangement uses TRBV18 and TRBJ1-6; the D is unclear. This CDR3 comprises 13 residues. Germline V gene sequence: CDR1 KGHSH, CDR2 LQKENI. Trimming took off 6 bases at V and 10 bases at J, with 13 bases between the two ends. The CDR3 bases are TGTGCCAGCTCCGAGAGTGGTGGGTCACCCCTCCACTTT. Translated, it gives CASSESGGSPLHF. Based on the CDR3 plus reference TRBV18 and TRBJ1-6, the full variable domain is NAGVMQNPRHLVRRRGQEARLRCSPMKGHSHVYWYRQLPEEGLKFMVYLQKENIIDESGMPKERFSAEFPKEGPSILRIQQVVRGDSAAYFCASSESGGSPLHFGNGTRLTVT.

The chain employs TRBV9 and TRBJ2-5; TRBD2 aligns across 9 bases. Germline values: CDR1 SGDLS, CDR2 YYNGEE. V lost 3 bases, J lost 2 bases, and 17 bases stayed unmatched. The CDR3 loop spans 19 amino acids. The CDR3 reads CASSAVPSGVGTSQETQYF. The CDR3 DNA reads as TGTGCCAGCAGCGCCGTGCCTAGCGGGGTGGGTACCTCTCAAGAGACCCAGTACTTC.

The rearrangement uses TRBV5-1 and TRBJ2-3; D not certain. Deletions cut 0 bases from V and 3 bases from J, with 14 bases between. The CDR3 is made up of 16 amino acids. Germline-derived CDR1 and CDR2 are SGHRS and YFSETQ. In DNA form, the CDR3 reads TGCGCCAGCAGCTTGGGGCTAGGTTGGGCAACAGATACGCAGTATTTT. Amino acids: CASSLGLGWATDTQYF.

This clone has only one observation. The chain is built from TRBV2 and TRBJ2-3, with unresolved D. CDR3 size: 12 residues. V lost 3 bases to trimming and J lost 10 bases, with 11 bases between them. Germline V gives CDR1 SNHLY, CDR2 FYNNEI. The CDR3 here is CASSEVLVAQYF. The CDR3 coding sequence is TGTGCCAGCAGTGAGGTTCTAGTGGCGCAGTATTTT. The full variable domain, rest sourced from reference TRBV2 and TRBJ2-3, is EPEVTQTPSHQVTQMGQEVILRCVPISNHLYFYWYRQILGQKVEFLVSFYNNEISEKSEIFDDQFSVERPDGSNFTLKIRSTKLEDSAMYFCASSEVLVAQYFGPGTRLTVL.

The chain carries TRBV7-3 and TRBJ2-1; the D is unclear. Germline values: CDR1 SGHTA, CDR2 FQGTGA. V lost 0 bases and J lost 7, with 4 bases in between. The CDR3 loop spans 12 amino acids. The CDR3 spells CASSLTANEQFF. CDR3 bases: TGTGCCAGCAGCTTAACGGCGAATGAGCAGTTCTTC. Full variable domain (outside the CDR3, taken from reference TRBV7-3 and TRBJ2-1): GAGVSQTPSNKVTEKGKYVELRCDPISGHTALYWYRQSLGQGPEFLIYFQGTGAADDSGLPNDRFFAVRPEGSVSTLKIQRTERGDSAVYLCASSLTANEQFFGPGTRLTVL.